This T cell receptor (beta chain) was identified during a study of T cell repertoires in cytomegalovirus infection. Study-wide background: Public signatures in TCR beta pointed to CMV infection and matching HLA type.

General study points: Cumulative frequency of public TCR beta families picked out carriers of CMV plus the relevant HLA.

One entry per CDR3 protein, called by TCRdb with MiXCR from the reads. Here the sample spans roughly 760,000 distinct CDR3 sequences, roughly 36% being singletons. Comments on this clonotype: Its antigen remains unidentified. A much more abundant neighbour one base away suggests this may be a read error. The conserved phenylalanine or tryptophan is not found at the CDR3 terminus, so this likely reflects a read error.

The CDR3 length is 14 residues. Germline CDR1 SGHVS, CDR2 FNYEAQ. The V gene is TRBV7-6, the J gene TRBJ2-2; the D is unclear. What was sequenced was PBMCs. The clonotype comes from a human donor in good health (CMV status not recorded). Some clones in this sample may be carry-over from other donors' samples. CDR3 residues: CASSLSRNTGELFC. Here the CDR3 DNA reads TGTGCTAGCAGCTTATCTAGGAACACCGGGGAGCTGTTTTGT.